The entry below gives a single T cell receptor beta chain sequence along with its context. The trim removed 2 bases at V and 1 base at J, leaving 12 bases unmatched. The germline V gene has CDR1 MDHEN and CDR2 SYDVKM. The CDR3 loop spans 18 amino acids. For every subset, genomic DNA was evenly distributed across several immunoSEQ plates. TCRdb keeps only in-frame clones here, not all; method: immunoSEQ multiplex PCR. This sample yields around 510,000 clones, of which 95% to 96% are seen a single time; nearly 0.065% belongs to the top ten. This specimen belongs to a study of shared clonotypes between healthy human individuals.

This TCR derives from a woman in her 30s in good health. The sample comprised naive CD4+ T cells sorted from blood. The sample's subset: CD45RA+ positively selected. The gene calls are TRBV28 and TRBJ2-7; 9 nucleotides match TRBD2. The CDR3 sequence: CASSLRAGLASGSYEQYF. In nucleotides, the CDR3 is TGTGCCAGCAGTTTAAGGGCCGGACTAGCGTCTGGATCCTACGAGCAGTACTTC.